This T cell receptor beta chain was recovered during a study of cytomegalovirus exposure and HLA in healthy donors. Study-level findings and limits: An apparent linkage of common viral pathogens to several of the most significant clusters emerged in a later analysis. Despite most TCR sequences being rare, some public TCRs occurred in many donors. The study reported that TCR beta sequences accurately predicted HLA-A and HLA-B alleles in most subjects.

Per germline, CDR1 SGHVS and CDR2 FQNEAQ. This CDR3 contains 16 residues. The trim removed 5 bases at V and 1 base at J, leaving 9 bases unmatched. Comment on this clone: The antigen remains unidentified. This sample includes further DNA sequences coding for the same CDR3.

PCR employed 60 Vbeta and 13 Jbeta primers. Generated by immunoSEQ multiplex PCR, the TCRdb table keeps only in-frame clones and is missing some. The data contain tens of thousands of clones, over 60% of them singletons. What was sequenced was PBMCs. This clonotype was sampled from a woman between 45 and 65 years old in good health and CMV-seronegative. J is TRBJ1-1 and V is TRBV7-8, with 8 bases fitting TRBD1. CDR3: CASSRLVDRANTEAFF. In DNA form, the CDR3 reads TGTGCCAGCAGCCGGTTGGTGGACAGGGCGAACACTGAAGCTTTCTTT.